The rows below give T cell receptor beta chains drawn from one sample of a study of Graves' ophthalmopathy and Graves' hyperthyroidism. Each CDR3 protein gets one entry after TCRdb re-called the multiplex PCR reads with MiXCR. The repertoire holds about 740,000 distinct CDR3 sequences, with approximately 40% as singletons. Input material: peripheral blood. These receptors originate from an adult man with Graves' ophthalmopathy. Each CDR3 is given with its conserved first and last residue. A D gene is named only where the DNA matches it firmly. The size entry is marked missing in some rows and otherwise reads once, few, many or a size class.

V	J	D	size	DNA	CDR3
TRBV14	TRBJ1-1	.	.	TGTGCCAGCAGCCAAGACCTGTTAATGAACACTGAAGCTTTCTTT	CASSQDLLMNTEAFF
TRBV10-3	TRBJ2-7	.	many	TGTGCCATCAGTGAGTCTGGACAGACCTACGAGCAGTACTTC	CAISESGQTYEQYF
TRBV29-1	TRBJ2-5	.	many	TGCAGCGTTGAAGGACAGCAAGAGACCCAGTACTTC	CSVEGQQETQYF
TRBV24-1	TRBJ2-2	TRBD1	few	TGTGCCACCAGTGACCGACAGGGGAAGACCCACACCTCAAACACCGGGGAGCTGTTTTTT	CATSDRQGKTHTSNTGELFF
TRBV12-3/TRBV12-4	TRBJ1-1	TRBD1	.	TGTGCCAGCAGTTTTGTACAGGGGGGTACTGAAGCTTTCTTT	CASSFVQGGTEAFF
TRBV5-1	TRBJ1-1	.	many	TGCGCCAGCAGCTTGGACGGGTACACTGAAGCTTTCTTT	CASSLDGYTEAFF
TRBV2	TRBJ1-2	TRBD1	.	TGTGCCAGCAGCTTAGGATCAGGGGGCTACTATGGCTACACCTTC	CASSLGSGGYYGYTF
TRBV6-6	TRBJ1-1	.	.	TGTGCCAGCAGTTACCCGGGAGAATCGACTGAAGCTTTCTTT	CASSYPGESTEAFF
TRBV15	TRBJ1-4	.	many	TGTGCCACCAGCAGAGATCGACAGAGAAATGAAAAACTGTTTTTT	CATSRDRQRNEKLFF
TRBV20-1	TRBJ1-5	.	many	TGCAGTGCTAGAGGGGGGAGCAATCAGCCCCAGCATTTT	CSARGGSNQPQHF
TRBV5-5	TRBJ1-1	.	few	TGTGCCAGCAGCCCTGGGACGGGCATGAACACTGAAGCTTTCTTT	CASSPGTGMNTEAFF
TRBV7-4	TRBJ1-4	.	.	TGTGCCAGCAGATCCCTTTGGAATGAAAAACTGTTTTTT	CASRSLWNEKLFF
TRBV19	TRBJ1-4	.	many	TGTGCCAGTTCGGGGGATAATGAAAAACTGTTTTTT	CASSGDNEKLFF
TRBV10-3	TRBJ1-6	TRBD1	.	TGTGCCAGCAGAGGACAGGGTATCGGTTCCTATAATTCACCCCTCCACTTT	CASRGQGIGSYNSPLHF
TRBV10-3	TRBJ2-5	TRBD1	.	TGTGCCATCAGTTTGACAGGGGGAGGAGCGACCCAGTACTTC	CAISLTGGGATQYF
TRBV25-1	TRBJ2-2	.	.	TGTGCCAGCAGCCTCAGTAGCGTCACCGGGGAGCTGTTTTTT	CASSLSSVTGELFF
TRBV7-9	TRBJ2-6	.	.	TGTGCCAGCAGCTCTGGCCCGTCTGGGGCCAACGTCCTGACTTTC	CASSSGPSGANVLTF
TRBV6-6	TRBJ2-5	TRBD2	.	TGTGCCAGCAGTGCGTTCCTAGCGGGAGTAAAGACCCAGTACTTC	CASSAFLAGVKTQYF
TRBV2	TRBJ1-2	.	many	TGTGCCTGGGACGGATTAAACTATGGCTACACCTTC	CAWDGLNYGYTF
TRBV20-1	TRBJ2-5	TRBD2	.	TGCAGTGCTAGGGGGCTAGCGGAGGGGGAGACCCAGTACTTC	CSARGLAEGETQYF
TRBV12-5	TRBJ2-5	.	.	TGTGCTATATACCACTATAGCGGTTCTCAAGAGACCCAGTACTTC	CAIYHYSGSQETQYF
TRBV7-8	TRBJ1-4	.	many	TGTGCCAGCAGCTCGGACGGTGATGAAAAACTGTTTTTT	CASSSDGDEKLFF
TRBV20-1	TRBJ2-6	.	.	TGCAGTGCGCCAAGAGACTCTGGGGCCAACGTCCTGACTTTC	CSAPRDSGANVLTF
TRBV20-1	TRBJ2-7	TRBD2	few	TGCAGTGCTCGGGGGGGAGGGCAGTCCTACGAGCAGTACTTC	CSARGGGQSYEQYF
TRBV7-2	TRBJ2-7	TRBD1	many	TGTGCCAGCAGGACCAGGGGGCAGGAGGGCGAGCAGTACTTC	CASRTRGQEGEQYF
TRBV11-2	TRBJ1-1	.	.	TGTGCCAGCTTAGTCCCGATAGGGACTGAAGCTTTCTTT	CASLVPIGTEAFF
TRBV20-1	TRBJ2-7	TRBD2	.	TGCAGTGCTATCCGATGGCAGGGAGCGGGGGAGCAGTACTTC	CSAIRWQGAGEQYF
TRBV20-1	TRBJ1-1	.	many	TGCAGTGCTAGACGGCAGCTGAACACTGAAGCTTTCTTT	CSARRQLNTEAFF
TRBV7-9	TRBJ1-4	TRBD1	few	TGTGCCAGCAGCTCTGATCGGGACAGGGTAGAGGAAAAACTGTTTTTT	CASSSDRDRVEEKLFF
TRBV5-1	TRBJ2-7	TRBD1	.	TGCGCCAGCAGCTCATCGGACAGGGGGCCCCACGAGCAGTACTTC	CASSSSDRGPHEQYF
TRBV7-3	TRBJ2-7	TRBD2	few	TGTGCCAGCATCTCGGGACTAGGGGACCCTGGCGAGCAGTACTTC	CASISGLGDPGEQYF
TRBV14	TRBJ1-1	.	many	TGTGCCAGCAGCGGATTAAACAGGGAACACACTGAAGCTTTCTTT	CASSGLNREHTEAFF
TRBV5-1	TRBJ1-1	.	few	TGCGCCAGCAGCTTGGTGGCAGGGAAATCGGCTGAAGCTTTCTTT	CASSLVAGKSAEAFF
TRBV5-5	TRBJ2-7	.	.	TGTGCCAGCAGCTCAACGGTAGGGAGCGAGCAGTACTTC	CASSSTVGSEQYF
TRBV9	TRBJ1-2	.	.	TGTGCCAGCAGCGTAGGATCGAGGGGCGCTGACTATGGCTACACCTTC	CASSVGSRGADYGYTF
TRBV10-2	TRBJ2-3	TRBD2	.	TGCGCCAGCAGGCTCGGACTAGTCCCCACAGATACGCAGTATTTT	CASRLGLVPTDTQYF
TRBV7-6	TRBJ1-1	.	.	TGTGCTAGAAGCTGGCCCCTCGATGGGAACACTGAAGCTTTCTTT	CARSWPLDGNTEAFF
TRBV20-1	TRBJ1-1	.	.	TGCAGTGCTCTCTCTGTTGAGGGAGACACTGAAGCTTTCTTT	CSALSVEGDTEAFF
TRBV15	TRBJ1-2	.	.	TGTGCCACCAGCAGACACGACAGGAACTATGGCTACACCTTC	CATSRHDRNYGYTF
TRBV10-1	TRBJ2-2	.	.	TGCGCCAACAGTGAGAGGTCCCTACAAAACACCGGGGAGCTGTTTTTT	CANSERSLQNTGELFF
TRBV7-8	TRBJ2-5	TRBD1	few	TGTGCCAGCAGCCCCCGGACAGGGCGCCTCATAGAGACCCAGTACTTC	CASSPRTGRLIETQYF
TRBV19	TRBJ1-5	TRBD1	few	TGTGCCAGTAGTACCGAGTACCTACGGACAGGGTGGCAGCCCCAGCATTTT	CASSTEYLRTGWQPQHF
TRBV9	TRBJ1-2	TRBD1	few	TGTGCCAGCAGTACGGGACAGGGAAGCGGCTACACCTTC	CASSTGQGSGYTF
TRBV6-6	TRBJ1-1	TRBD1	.	TGTGCCAGCAGTTACTCGCAAAGGGGGCTAGTTTTCTTT	CASSYSQRGLVFF
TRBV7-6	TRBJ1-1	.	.	TGTGCCAGCAGCTCAAGGGTCGGGCCTTACACTGAAGCTTTCTTT	CASSSRVGPYTEAFF
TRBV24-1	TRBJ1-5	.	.	TGTGCCACCAGTTCAGGGGTACACCAGCCCCAGCATTTT	CATSSGVHQPQHF
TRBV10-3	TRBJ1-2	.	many	TGTGCCATCAGTGAGTTGGAGGGACCCAACTATGGCTACACCTTC	CAISELEGPNYGYTF
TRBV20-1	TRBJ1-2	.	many	TGCAGTGCTCGGACAGCGATCTATGGCTACACCTTC	CSARTAIYGYTF
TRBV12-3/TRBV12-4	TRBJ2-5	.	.	TGTGCCAGCAGTTTAATGGGGGGCCAAGAGACCCAGTACTTC	CASSLMGGQETQYF
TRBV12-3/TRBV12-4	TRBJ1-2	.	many	TGTGCCAGCAGTGCTTGGGGGACGGGAGGCTACACCTTC	CASSAWGTGGYTF
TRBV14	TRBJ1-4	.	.	TGTGCCAGCAGGAACGGGTGGAGAGGTGAAAAACTGTTTTTT	CASRNGWRGEKLFF
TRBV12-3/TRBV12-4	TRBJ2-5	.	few	TGTGCCAGCAGTTTTGGGGAGCGGACCCAGTACTTC	CASSFGERTQYF
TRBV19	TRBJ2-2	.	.	TGTGCCAGTAGTACCCTAGCCAGGGAGAACACCGGGGAGCTGTTTTTT	CASSTLARENTGELFF
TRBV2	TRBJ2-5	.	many	TGTGCCACCACAGCCCAGCCGTGGGAGACCCAGTACTTC	CATTAQPWETQYF